The 19 T cell receptor beta chains below come from one sample, sequenced in a study of identical twins. MiXCR, applied by TCRdb to the 5' RACE reads, yields one record per CDR3 protein. The table has about 1.7 million distinct CDR3 sequences, around 33% seen once. Sequenced material: cord blood. All receptors come from a newborn girl in good health.

This clonotype appeared many times. CDR3 sequence: CATSVVRVAETQYF. DNA of the CDR3: TGTGCCACCAGTGTGGTCAGGGTAGCAGAGACCCAGTACTTC. V usage is TRBV24-1 and J usage is TRBJ2-5, with D perhaps TRBD1 (5 bases). V was cut by 5 bases and J by 4 bases, with 13 bases left in between. CDR1 is KGHDR and CDR2 is SFDVKD in the germline V gene. The CDR3 has 14 residues.

Many counts were recorded for this clonotype. The gene calls are TRBV7-2 and TRBJ2-3, with TRBD1 identical over 8 bases. V gave up 2 bases and J gave up 3 bases; unmatched junction bases: 4. Germline CDR1 is SGHTA and CDR2 is FQGNSA. This CDR3 is 15 amino acids long. The CDR3 DNA reads TGTGCCAGCAGCTTACAGGGGGCAGGGACAGATACGCAGTATTTT. It encodes CASSLQGAGTDTQYF. Complete variable domain (other parts from reference TRBV7-2 and TRBJ2-3): GAGVSQSPSNKVTEKGKDVELRCDPISGHTALYWYRQSLGQGLEFLIYFQGNSAPDKSGLPSDRFSAERTGGSVSTLTIQRTQQEDSAVYLCASSLQGAGTDTQYFGPGTRLTVL.

This clonotype was detected a few times. The chain combines TRBV27 with TRBJ2-7; 7 bases are shared with TRBD1. J was trimmed by 0 bases and V by 0 bases; bases with no gene match: 2. This CDR3 has 15 residues. Germline V lookup: CDR1 MNHEY, CDR2 SMNVEV (reference sequence). As DNA, the CDR3 is TGTGCCAGCAGTTTATCATCAGGGGGCTCCTACGAGCAGTACTTC. It translates to CASSLSSGGSYEQYF.

To note about this clonotype: A much larger clone differs by one base, so this may be a read error. The gene calls are TRBV10-3 and TRBJ2-1, with no clear D. This CDR3 comprises 11 residues. The germline CDR1 and CDR2 sequences are ENHRY and SYGVKD. V lost 8 bases and J lost 12, with 14 bases in between. Here the CDR3 reads CAISPGDGQFF. For the CDR3, the DNA is TGTGCCATCTCCCCTGGGGATGGGCAGTTCTTC.

This clonotype came up a few times. This chain connects TRBV14 to TRBJ2-1; 8 bases match TRBD2. J gave up 2 bases and V 3 bases, and 3 bases lay outside the gene matches. CDR3 length: 15 amino acids. Germline values: CDR1 SGHDN, CDR2 FVKESK. The CDR3 bases are TGTGCCAGCAGCCAGTCCGGGGGGGCCTACAATGAGCAGTTCTTC. Translated, it gives CASSQSGGAYNEQFF.

This clonotype was picked up a small number of times. The chain combines TRBV16 with TRBJ1-2; D gene ambiguous. V was clipped by 4 bases and J by 7 bases, with 7 bases between them. Germline assignment: CDR1 KGHSY and CDR2 FQNENV. The CDR3 extends over 11 amino acids. The CDR3: CASSLPCGYTF. Here the CDR3 DNA reads TGTGCCAGCAGCCTCCCTTGTGGCTACACCTTC.

V gene TRBV7-9 combines with J gene TRBJ2-7; TRBD1 matches 7 bases. This CDR3 has 14 amino acids. CDR1 and CDR2 (germline): SEHNR, FQNEAQ (reference sequence). With 3 bases clipped from V and 5 bases from J, the junction kept 7 bases outside the gene matches. CDR3 residues: CASSLRQGSHEQYF. The DNA of the CDR3 is TGTGCCAGCAGCTTGAGACAGGGAAGCCACGAGCAGTACTTC.

As DNA, the CDR3 is TGTGCCAGCAGTGAAAGGGGACTAGCCTTAGGTGAGCAGTTCTTC. Translation gives CASSERGLALGEQFF. The chain combines TRBV2 with TRBJ2-1, with TRBD2 matching 9 bases. The CDR3 totals 15 residues. J lost 9 bases, V lost 2 bases, and 8 bases had no gene match. Germline values: CDR1 SNHLY, CDR2 FYNNEI. Using reference TRBV2 and TRBJ2-1 for the parts outside the CDR3, the full variable domain is EPEVTQTPSHQVTQMGQEVILRCVPISNHLYFYWYRQILGQKVEFLVSFYNNEISEKSEIFDDQFSVERPDGSNFTLKIRSTKLEDSAMYFCASSERGLALGEQFFGPGTRLTVL.

This chain links TRBV10-3 with TRBJ1-6, with D possibly TRBD1 on 6 matching bases. Germline V CDR1 and CDR2: ENHRY, SYGVKD. The CDR3 covers 15 residues. The V end lost 0 bases, the J end lost 7 bases, and 10 bases lay between the germline ends. This CDR3 reads CAISESQGSNSPLHF. DNA for the CDR3: TGTGCCATCAGTGAGTCCCAGGGGTCGAATTCACCCCTCCACTTT.

The V and J genes are TRBV11-2 and TRBJ1-2; D not resolved. Looked up from germline, CDR1 is SGHAT and CDR2 is FQNNGV. Between the trimmed V and J ends, which lost 7 bases and 0 bases, there was a span of 15 bases. This CDR3 has 15 residues. CDR3 protein: CASNPWTEANYGYTF. In DNA, the CDR3 is TGTGCCAGCAACCCCTGGACTGAAGCTAACTATGGCTACACCTTC.

This chain links TRBV20-1 with TRBJ2-1, with 9 bases identical to TRBD1. This CDR3 is built from 15 residues. Germline-derived CDR1 and CDR2 are DFQATT and SNEGSKA (reference sequence). J lost 6 bases, V lost 6 bases, and 12 bases had no gene match. This CDR3 is CSAAPGQGTSNEQFF. DNA for the CDR3: TGCAGTGCCGCTCCGGGACAGGGTACTTCCAATGAGCAGTTCTTC.

The sample holds a few counts of this clonotype. The chain combines TRBV7-9 with TRBJ2-3; no clear D. V was cut by 5 bases and J by 0 bases, with 15 bases left in between. From germline, CDR1 is SEHNR and CDR2 FQNEAQ (reference sequence). The CDR3 length is 16 residues. Written as DNA, the CDR3 is TGTGCCAGCAGCCCCACTCCCACGAAAAGCACAGATACGCAGTATTTT. It is translated as CASSPTPTKSTDTQYF.

A few counts support this clonotype. The chain couples TRBV12-3 or TRBV12-4 to TRBJ2-1, with a weak D call TRBD2 (6 bases). V was shortened by 6 bases and J by 0 bases, with 18 bases between the two germline ends. CDR3 length: 17 amino acids. The CDR3 DNA follows: TGTGCCAGCAGGCCACGATCGGGACTCGTCTCCTACAATGAGCAGTTCTTC. It is translated as CASRPRSGLVSYNEQFF.

The V call is TRBV9, the J call TRBJ1-2, with D possibly matching TRBD1 (5 bases). Per germline, CDR1 SGDLS and CDR2 YYNGEE. With 0 bases removed from V and 3 bases from J, the gap between germline ends came to 9 bases. This CDR3 has 14 amino acids. The CDR3 is CASSVGSGHYGYTF. DNA of the CDR3: TGTGCCAGCAGCGTAGGGTCGGGACACTATGGCTACACCTTC.

The sample holds a few counts of this clonotype. This chain joins TRBV20-1 and TRBJ2-7, with TRBD2 as a possible D gene (6 bases). Trimming shortened V by 4 bases and J by 2 bases, and 12 bases separated the two germline ends. Germline CDR1 reads DFQATT; CDR2 reads SNEGSKA (reference sequence). The CDR3 extends over 13 amino acids. The CDR3 spells CSAIGTFAYEQYF. The CDR3 DNA is TGCAGTGCTATCGGGACTTTCGCCTACGAGCAGTACTTC.

This chain uses TRBV2 with TRBJ2-3; TRBD1 matches at 9 bases. Trimming at V came to 6 bases and at J to 2 bases, leaving 9 bases not matched to a gene. CDR1 and CDR2 (germline): SNHLY, FYNNEI. CDR3 size: 16 residues. The CDR3 protein is CASSQRGTGNTDTQYF. The CDR3 region has the DNA TGTGCCAGCAGCCAACGGGGGACAGGGAACACAGATACGCAGTATTTT.

This rearrangement joins TRBV28 to TRBJ2-7; tentative D call: TRBD2 (6 bases). CDR3 length: 13 residues. The ends were cut back, 3 bases at V and 4 bases at J, with 10 bases in the middle. Germline V CDR1 and CDR2: MDHEN, SYDVKM. CDR3 protein: CASSFLGLYEQYF. CDR3 in DNA: TGTGCCAGCAGTTTCTTGGGACTTTACGAGCAGTACTTC. The variable domain in full, completed from reference TRBV28 and TRBJ2-7, reads DVKVTQSSRYLVKRTGEKVFLECVQDMDHENMFWYRQDPGLGLRLIYFSYDVKMKEKGDIPEGYSVSREKKERFSLILESASTNQTSMYLCASSFLGLYEQYFGPGTRLTVT.

This clonotype was recorded a few times. The genes are TRBV5-1 and TRBJ2-1; the match to TRBD1 covers 9 bases. The CDR3 is 15 amino acids. With V trimmed by 4 bases and J by 7 bases, 9 bases remained unmatched. Germline assignment: CDR1 SGHRS and CDR2 YFSETQ. CDR3: CASSPRGTGWNEQFF. The CDR3 bases are TGCGCCAGCAGCCCCAGAGGGACAGGGTGGAATGAGCAGTTCTTC.

Details on this clonotype: The junction departs from the called germline gene at one end, perhaps through a read error. V is TRBV20-1 and J is TRBJ2-1; TRBD2 agrees at 8 bases. The germline gives CDR1 DFQATT, CDR2 SNEGSKA (reference sequence). The CDR3 length is 15 residues. The CDR3 region has the DNA TGCAGTGCTAGAGAATGGCTAGCGGGTTACAATGAGCACTTCTTC. This encodes CSAREWLAGYNEHFF.